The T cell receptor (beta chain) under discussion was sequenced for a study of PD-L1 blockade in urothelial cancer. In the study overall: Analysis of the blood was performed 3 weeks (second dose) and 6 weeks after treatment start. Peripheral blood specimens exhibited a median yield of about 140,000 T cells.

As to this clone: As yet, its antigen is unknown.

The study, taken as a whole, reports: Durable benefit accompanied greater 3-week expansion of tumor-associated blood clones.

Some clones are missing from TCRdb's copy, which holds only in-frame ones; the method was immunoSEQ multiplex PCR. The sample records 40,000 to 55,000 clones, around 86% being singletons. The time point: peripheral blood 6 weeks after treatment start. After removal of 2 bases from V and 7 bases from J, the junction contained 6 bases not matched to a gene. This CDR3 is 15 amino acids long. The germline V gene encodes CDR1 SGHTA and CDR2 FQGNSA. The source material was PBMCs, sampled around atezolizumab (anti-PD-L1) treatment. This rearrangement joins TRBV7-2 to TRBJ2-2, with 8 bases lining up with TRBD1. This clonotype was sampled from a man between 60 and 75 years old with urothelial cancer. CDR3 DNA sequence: TGTGCCAGCAGCTTAACCAGGGGGCTAGGCGGGGAGCTGTTTTTT. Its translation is CASSLTRGLGGELFF.